The 9 T cell receptor beta chains in this list originate from one sample, sequenced in a study of siplizumab effects on memory and regulatory T cells. Using immunoSEQ multiplex PCR, the repertoire was profiled, and TCRdb retains in-frame clones only, with some absent. In the table there are some 99,000 clones, about 90% of which are singletons. The sample was Tregs sorted from blood. These TCRs come from a human donor in good health.

The chain employs TRBV6-5 and TRBJ2-7, with TRBD1 matching over 8 bases. The CDR3 covers 15 residues. Germline V lookup: CDR1 MNHEY, CDR2 SVGAGI. V lost 6 bases, J lost 0 bases, and 7 bases stayed unmatched. The CDR3 sequence is CASSRGQGRSYEQYF. CDR3 nucleotides: TGTGCCAGCAGCAGAGGACAGGGTCGCTCCTACGAGCAGTACTTC.

This clone was seen a single time. The chain carries TRBV11-2 and TRBJ2-7; D is unresolved. This CDR3 has 14 residues. Trimming pared 6 bases from V and 2 bases from J, leaving 14 bases between. Germline V lookup: CDR1 SGHAT, CDR2 FQNNGV. The CDR3 nucleotides are TGTGCCAGCAGGCCCCTCGGCGACACCTACGAGCAGTACTTC. It codes for CASRPLGDTYEQYF.

The chain is built from TRBV2 and TRBJ1-5, with D unclear. V was pared by 3 bases and J by 4 bases, with 7 bases between. CDR3 length equals 13 residues. CDR1 is SNHLY and CDR2 is FYNNEI in the germline V gene. This CDR3 reads CASSERVNQPQHF. CDR3 sequence (DNA): TGTGCCAGCAGTGAGCGAGTAAATCAGCCCCAGCATTTT.

The V and J genes are TRBV7-8 and TRBJ2-1; D unclear. The V and J ends lost 2 bases and 3 bases respectively, with 11 bases between them. CDR3 size: 15 residues. Germline loops: CDR1 SGHVS, CDR2 FQNEAQ. The CDR3 DNA reads TGTGCCAGCAGCTTAAGATCTGATAGCTACAATGAGCAGTTCTTC. Amino acids: CASSLRSDSYNEQFF.

This chain links TRBV9 with TRBJ1-6, with D maybe TRBD1 (6 bases). The germline V and J ends were trimmed by 4 bases and 7 bases, with 18 bases remaining between them. The CDR3 spans 16 residues. Per the germline V gene, CDR1 is SGDLS and CDR2 is YYNGEE. This CDR3 reads CASSLGDRHGNSPLHF. The CDR3, as DNA: TGTGCCAGCAGCTTGGGAGACAGGCACGGGAATTCACCCCTCCACTTT.

V is TRBV7-9 and J is TRBJ1-2; D not resolved. Germline V CDR1 and CDR2: SEHNR, FQNEAQ (reference sequence). The CDR3 length is 14 residues. Trimming took off 4 bases at V and 4 bases at J, with 13 bases between the two ends. CDR3 protein: CASSSQSGVYGYTF. The CDR3 nucleotides are TGTGCCAGCAGCTCCCAGAGTGGGGTCTATGGCTACACCTTC.

In nucleotides, the CDR3 is TGTGCCAGCAGCGTAGGTTGGACAGGGACAGATACGCAGTATTTT. This codes for CASSVGWTGTDTQYF. J is TRBJ2-3 and V is TRBV9, with TRBD1 identical over 8 bases. V lost 0 bases and J lost 3; bases outside the gene matches: 3. CDR3 length: 15 amino acids. Germline CDR1 SGDLS, CDR2 YYNGEE.

CDR3 in DNA: TGTGCCAGCAGCTTATCTGGGGCGGCGGGCCTGAACACTGAAGCTTTCTTT. Protein product: CASSLSGAAGLNTEAFF. V usage is TRBV11-2 and J usage is TRBJ1-1, with a possible D match to TRBD1 (5 bases). Germline V CDR1 and CDR2: SGHAT, FQNNGV. CDR3 size: 17 residues. The V end lost 2 bases, the J end lost 0 bases, and 16 bases lay between the germline ends.

The chain employs TRBV7-8 and TRBJ1-2; the match to TRBD1 covers 12 bases. Losses at the gene ends were 6 bases for V and 8 bases for J; bases not matched to a gene: 10. CDR3 length: 15 residues. The germline gives CDR1 SGHVS, CDR2 FQNEAQ. As DNA, the CDR3 is TGTGCCAGCAGGCCAACCGGGACAGGGGGCTGGGGCTACACCTTC. Translating gives CASRPTGTGGWGYTF.